This passage covers 3 T cell receptor beta chains from one sample sequenced in a study of blood T cell repertoires in COVID-19. Method: immunoSEQ multiplex PCR; TCRdb's copy keeps in-frame clones and lacks some. The sample includes under 250,000 clones, nearly 90% seen only once; the top ten take roughly 10%. Sequences were obtained from PBMCs or T cells enriched from blood (not recorded which). The receptors were sampled from a man aged 25-45 years who had recovered from COVID-19.

This clone was recorded only once. The chain carries TRBV5-1 and TRBJ2-1; 9 bases are a match to TRBD1. Trimming took 0 bases from V and 5 from J; bases not matched to a gene: 9. The CDR3 is 17 residues long. CDR1 SGHRS and CDR2 YFSETQ come from the germline V gene. CDR3 sequence: CASSLDPPGQGNNEQFF. The DNA of the CDR3 is TGCGCCAGCAGCTTGGACCCCCCGGGACAGGGCAACAATGAGCAGTTCTTC. The variable domain in full, with the rest retrieved from reference TRBV5-1 and TRBJ2-1, is KAGVTQTPRYLIKTRGQQVTLSCSPISGHRSVSWYQQTPGQGLQFLFEYFSETQRNKGNFPGRFSGRQFSNSRSEMNVSTLELGDSALYLCASSLDPPGQGNNEQFFGPGTRLTVL.

J is TRBJ2-5 and V is TRBV7-2, with TRBD2 identical over 9 bases. CDR1 is SGHTA and CDR2 is FQGNSA in the germline V gene. With 5 bases clipped from V and 2 bases from J, the junction kept 12 bases outside the gene matches. The CDR3 is made up of 17 amino acids. The CDR3 loop is CASSQGAAGGPQETQYF. For the CDR3, the DNA is TGTGCCAGCAGCCAAGGAGCAGCGGGGGGCCCACAAGAGACCCAGTACTTC.

This clone has just a few counts. CDR3 DNA: TGTGCCAGTAGTATGACAGGGGGCGGGAAGCCCCAGCATTTT. This sequence encodes CASSMTGGGKPQHF. The V gene is TRBV19, the J gene TRBJ1-5, with 10 bases that match TRBD1. Germline values: CDR1 LNHDA, CDR2 SQIVND (reference sequence). The CDR3 sequence is 14 residues long. Unmatched junction bases numbered 4, after V lost 3 bases and J lost 8 bases.